The 21 T cell receptor beta chains below come from one sample, sequenced in a study of T-cell reconstitution after alpha-beta-depleted transplantation in children. TCRbeta library construction was performed incorporating unique molecular identifiers. TCRdb used MiXCR to reprocess the PCR reads, holding one entry per CDR3 protein. The table lists about 460,000 distinct CDR3 sequences, roughly a tenth of them singletons. Sequencing was performed on PBMCs, taken before TCRalphabeta/CD19-depleted stem cell transplant. These receptors were obtained from a child aged 2-15 years with inherited bone marrow failure, due to receive a stem cell transplant.

This clonotype was counted ten times or more. The chain couples TRBV23-1 to TRBJ1-5; 7 positions match TRBD1. TRBV23-1 is marked as an open reading frame, function uncertain. This CDR3 has 16 residues. J was trimmed by 7 bases and V by 7 bases; bases with no gene match: 16. The CDR3 here is CASTPGQPALGQPQHF. CDR3 nucleotide sequence: TGCGCCAGCACACCGGGACAGCCGGCACTAGGCCAGCCCCAGCATTTT.

The rearrangement joins TRBV19 to TRBJ1-1, with TRBD1 identical over 7 bases. Looked up from germline, CDR1 is LNHDA and CDR2 is SQIVND (reference sequence). The V gene end was trimmed by 7 bases and the J gene end by 6 bases; junction bases not matched to a gene: 14. This CDR3 region has 15 residues. The CDR3 sequence is CASNGITGASPEAFF. CDR3 bases: TGTGCCAGTAATGGGATTACAGGGGCTTCACCTGAAGCTTTCTTT.

The table lists this clonotype with many counts. The chain recombines TRBV12-3 or TRBV12-4 with TRBJ2-1; D ambiguous. This CDR3 contains 14 residues. V gave up 0 bases and J gave up 5 bases, with 8 bases separating them. DNA for the CDR3: TGTGCCAGCAGTTTAGCGGACGAAAACAATGAGCAGTTCTTC. Protein: CASSLADENNEQFF.

This clonotype appeared many times. The chain has TRBV12-3 or TRBV12-4 and TRBJ2-7, with D perhaps matching TRBD2 (6 bases). The CDR3 is 13 residues long. The V and J ends lost 2 bases and 3 bases respectively, with 8 bases between them. The CDR3 region is CASSLKEGYEQYF. The CDR3 coding sequence is TGTGCCAGCAGTTTAAAGGAGGGCTACGAGCAGTACTTC.

This clonotype was observed a few times. This chain connects TRBV15 to TRBJ1-1; tentatively, D is TRBD1 (5 bases). The CDR3 loop spans 16 amino acids. From germline, CDR1 is LNHNV and CDR2 YYDKDF (reference sequence). V lost 1 base and J 3 bases, leaving 15 bases between the germline ends. Written as DNA, the CDR3 is TGTGCCACCAGCAGAGGCATAGGGGTGAGGTACACTGAAGCTTTCTTT. Translation gives CATSRGIGVRYTEAFF.

This clonotype was detected many times. The chain couples TRBV6-2 or TRBV6-3 to TRBJ2-1; TRBD1 is a possible D gene (6 bases). CDR3 length: 16 amino acids. The germline V gene has CDR1 MNHEY and CDR2 SVGEGT. Trimming took off 7 bases at V and 4 bases at J, with 20 bases between the two ends. CDR3 sequence (DNA): TGTGCCAGCACTCGAATCGGGCAGGGGTGGTACAATGAGCAGTTCTTC. It translates to CASTRIGQGWYNEQFF.

This clonotype was seen many times. The rearrangement uses TRBV20-1 and TRBJ2-3, with D maybe TRBD2 (5 bases). The ends were cut back, 6 bases at V and 0 bases at J, with 16 bases in the middle. Per the germline V gene, CDR1 is DFQATT and CDR2 is SNEGSKA (reference sequence). The CDR3 loop spans 15 amino acids. CDR3 protein: CSAIPLGGSTDTQYF. The CDR3 bases are TGCAGTGCCATCCCGTTGGGCGGGAGCACAGATACGCAGTATTTT.

The sample holds many counts of this clonotype. This chain links TRBV9 with TRBJ2-3; 10 bases align to TRBD2. The CDR3 has 15 amino acids. The V gene end was trimmed by 3 bases and the J gene end by 4 bases; junction bases not matched to a gene: 5. Germline CDR1 SGDLS, CDR2 YYNGEE. The CDR3 DNA reads TGTGCCAGCAGCGCTAGCGGGAGAATCGCAGATACGCAGTATTTT. Residues: CASSASGRIADTQYF.

This clonotype was observed a handful of times. The chain recombines TRBV27 with TRBJ1-2, with unresolved D. CDR1 and CDR2 from the germline V gene are MNHEY and SMNVEV (reference sequence). V was pared by 5 bases and J by 6 bases, with 13 bases between. There are 13 residues in the CDR3. Here the CDR3 reads CASSPRAGHGYTF. Here the CDR3 DNA reads TGTGCCAGCAGTCCTCGGGCCGGGCATGGCTACACCTTC.

This clonotype appeared many times. This chain links TRBV2 with TRBJ2-1; D possibly corresponds to TRBD1 (6 bases). Germline V lookup: CDR1 SNHLY, CDR2 FYNNEI. This CDR3 has 14 amino acids. V was clipped by 9 bases and J by 8 bases, with 20 bases between them. The CDR3 DNA is TGTGCCAGTCTATGGCAGGGGCATGGGGATGAGCAGTTCTTC. It is translated as CASLWQGHGDEQFF.

This clonotype was detected a few times. The gene calls are TRBV7-9 and TRBJ2-5; 7 bases line up with TRBD1. The CDR3 is made up of 17 amino acids. Trimming at V came to 5 bases and at J to 5 bases, leaving 17 bases not matched to a gene. Germline lookup yields CDR1 SEHNR and CDR2 FQNEAQ (reference sequence). The CDR3 nucleotides are TGTGCCAGCAGCCCACCTTCTCCGGACAGGAACCGGGAGACCCAGTACTTC. This gives the protein CASSPPSPDRNRETQYF.

With regard to this clonotype: Just one base apart from a much larger clone, this may be a read error. DNA of the CDR3: TGTGCCACCAGCAGAGCTTTTGGGCAGCCCCCTTATAGCAATCAGCCCCATCATTTT. Translation: CATSRAFGQPPYSNQPHHF. The genes are TRBV15 and TRBJ1-5; unclear D gene. The CDR3 has 19 residues. CDR1 is LNHNV and CDR2 is YYDKDF in the germline V gene (reference sequence). The variable domain in full, completed from reference TRBV15 and TRBJ1-5, reads DAMVIQNPRYQVTQFGKPVTLSCSQTLNHNVMYWYQQKSSQAPKLLFHYYDKDFNNEADTPDNFQSRRPNTSFCFLDIRSPGLGDTAMYLCATSRAFGQPPYSNQPHHFGDGTRLSIL.

This clonotype was found many times. The rearrangement links TRBV6-2 or TRBV6-3 to TRBJ2-7; 7 bases are shared with TRBD1. The germline V gene has CDR1 MNHEY and CDR2 SVGEGT. CDR3 length: 19 residues. J was trimmed by 2 bases and V by 2 bases; bases with no gene match: 18. CDR3 DNA: TGTGCCAGCAGTTACGTCCCCGGACAAGCACTACAGGGGACCTACGAGCAGTACTTC. Translating it yields CASSYVPGQALQGTYEQYF.

This clonotype was seen repeatedly, ten times or more. The chain carries TRBV28 and TRBJ1-5; TRBD1 might be the D (6 bases). Germline CDR1 MDHEN, CDR2 SYDVKM. The CDR3 loop spans 15 amino acids. Trimming took 5 bases from V and 5 from J, leaving 16 bases between them. The CDR3 sequence: CASSRGPRGYQPQHF. The CDR3 region has the DNA TGTGCCAGCAGTCGGGGGCCCCGGGGATATCAGCCCCAGCATTTT.

The chain joins TRBV2 to TRBJ2-6; 8 positions match TRBD1. Germline lookup yields CDR1 SNHLY and CDR2 FYNNEI. The CDR3 extends over 18 amino acids. Unmatched junction bases numbered 8, after V lost 4 bases and J lost 0 bases. CDR3 protein: CASSGRDRSFSGANVLTF. The DNA of the CDR3 is TGTGCCAGCAGTGGCCGGGACAGGAGTTTCTCTGGGGCCAACGTCCTGACTTTC.

Many counts were recorded for this clonotype. The chain uses TRBV20-1 and TRBJ2-3; 7 bases match TRBD2. Losses at the gene ends were 1 base for V and 4 bases for J; bases not matched to a gene: 2. The CDR3 is made up of 13 amino acids. The germline V gene has CDR1 DFQATT and CDR2 SNEGSKA (reference sequence). The CDR3 spells CSARGGGADTQYF. CDR3 bases: TGCAGTGCTAGAGGGGGGGGGGCAGATACGCAGTATTTT.

This clonotype was observed a few times. The junction does not match germline at one end; this may be a read error. This rearrangement joins TRBV7-7 to TRBJ2-2, with D possibly being TRBD1 (5 bases). Germline CDR1 and CDR2: SSHAT and FNYEAQ (reference sequence). This CDR3 is 15 amino acids long. The CDR3 reads CASSWAGTNTGELFF. The CDR3 DNA sequence: TGTGCTAGCAGCTGGGCAGGGACGAACACCGGGGAGCTGTTTTTT.

This clonotype turned up a few times. V usage is TRBV7-4 and J usage is TRBJ2-7; 8 bases fit TRBD2. Germline V gene data show CDR1 as SGHVT and CDR2 as SQSDAQ. The CDR3 is made up of 17 amino acids. V was pared by 2 bases and J by 3 bases, with 12 bases of the junction left unmatched. CDR3 protein: CASSLIGERTSGYEQYF. CDR3 nucleotide sequence: TGTGCCAGCAGCTTAATTGGCGAGAGAACTAGCGGCTACGAGCAGTACTTC.

This clonotype was seen at least ten times. V and J are TRBV4-3 and TRBJ2-3; 8 nucleotides line up with TRBD1. Trimming took 1 base from V and 5 from J; bases not matched to a gene: 5. CDR3 length: 15 amino acids. Germline lookup yields CDR1 LGHNA and CDR2 YSLEER. This CDR3 is CASSQGTGWGDTQYF. The CDR3 coding sequence is TGCGCCAGCAGCCAAGGGACAGGGTGGGGAGATACGCAGTATTTT.

This clonotype was seen many times. The V call is TRBV12-3 or TRBV12-4, the J call TRBJ1-4; D remains unclear. Deletions cut 4 bases from V and 3 bases from J, with 6 bases between. This CDR3 has 13 residues. Here the CDR3 DNA reads TGTGCCAGCAGTTGGGGTTCTAATGAAAAACTGTTTTTT. Residues: CASSWGSNEKLFF.

The table lists this clonotype with a few counts. The chain combines TRBV27 with TRBJ2-7; D is possibly TRBD2 (6 bases). Per the germline V gene, CDR1 is MNHEY and CDR2 is SMNVEV (reference sequence). V was clipped by 3 bases and J by 2 bases, with 11 bases between them. The CDR3 spans 14 residues. CDR3 in amino acids: CASSFFPGAYEQYF. CDR3 nucleotides: TGTGCCAGCAGTTTCTTTCCGGGGGCCTACGAGCAGTACTTC.